Listed below are T cell receptor beta chains from one sample, sequenced in a study of blood T cell repertoires in COVID-19. TCRdb's copy holds only in-frame clones and misses some; the assay was immunoSEQ multiplex PCR. The sample has roughly 500,000 clones; 88% are singletons. The specimen sequenced was PBMCs or T cells enriched from blood (not recorded which). All receptors come from a woman aged 40 to 50 who had recovered from COVID-19. Each CDR3 is given with its conserved first and last residue. A row's size may be missing; if present it is once, few, many or a size class.

size | V | CDR3
- | TRBV29-1 | CSVQQPPPANYGYTF
- | TRBV5-6 | CASSLAGVDGNNEQFF
- | TRBV5-1 | CASSLTHPGGGNSPLHF
- | TRBV9 | CASAAGAYNEQFF
- | TRBV23-1 | CASSQTARGTGVYSNQPQHF
- | TRBV29-1 | CSVEHPRTSTDTQYF
- | TRBV12-5 | CASGWAVNQPQHF
- | TRBV25-1 | CASSDQGLENYGYTF
- | TRBV19 | CASSRQPGQGASNSPLHF
- | TRBV4-2 | CASSQDRGDTQYF
- | TRBV27 | CASSLRENYGYTF
- | TRBV2 | CASSVQGGRTEAFF
- | TRBV12-3/TRBV12-4 | CASSSPYGYTF
- | TRBV30 | CAWSTGLEETQYF
- | TRBV6-5 | CASSFQGIRGYTF
- | TRBV11-3 | CASSLEPGQGRNIQYF
- | TRBV3-1/TRBV3-2 | CASSLTTGKQETQYF
- | TRBV9 | CASSVDAPDRGTDTQYF
once | TRBV11-1 | CASSSSPTTGYGYTF
- | TRBV27 | CASSLPVYYGYTF
- | TRBV11-3 | CASSLRTQDRYGYTF
- | TRBV18 | CASSPNAGDMNTEAFF
- | TRBV5-1 | CASSPQGGTAGNTIYF
- | TRBV11-2 | CASSLQDNSPLHF
- | TRBV4-3 | CASSQRTGDGYTF
- | TRBV18 | CASSAQGRDGGAYTF